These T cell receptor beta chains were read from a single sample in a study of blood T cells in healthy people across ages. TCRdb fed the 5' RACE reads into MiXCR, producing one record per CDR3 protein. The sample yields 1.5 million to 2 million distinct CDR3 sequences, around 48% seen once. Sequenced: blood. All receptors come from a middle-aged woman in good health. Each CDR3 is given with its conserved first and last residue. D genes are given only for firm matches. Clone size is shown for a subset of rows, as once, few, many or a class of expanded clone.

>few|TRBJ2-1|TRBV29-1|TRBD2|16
TGCAGCGTTGAAGGTTTACCGGGGGGGTCCTACAATGAGCAGTTCTTC
CSVEGLPGGSYNEQFF
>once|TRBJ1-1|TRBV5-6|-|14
TGTGCCAGCAGCTTGCGACAGGTTGGCACTGAAGCTTTCTTT
CASSLRQVGTEAFF
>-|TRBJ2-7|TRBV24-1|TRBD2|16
TGTGCCACCAGTGGTTCCGGGACTAGCGGATATAATGAGCAGTACTTC
CATSGSGTSGYNEQYF
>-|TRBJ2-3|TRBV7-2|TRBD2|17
TGTGCCAGCAGCTTAGTTACTAGCGGGGCTTACACAGATACGCAGTATTTT
CASSLVTSGAYTDTQYF
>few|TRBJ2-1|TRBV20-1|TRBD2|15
TGCAGTGCTTATCCAACTAGCGGGCCTTACAATGAGCAGTTCTTC
CSAYPTSGPYNEQFF
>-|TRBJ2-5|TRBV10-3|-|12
TGTGCCATCAGTGACAGGCAAGAGACCCAGTACTTC
CAISDRQETQYF
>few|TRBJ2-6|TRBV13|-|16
TGTGCCAGCAGCCCAGCGGGCTCGACTGGGGCCAACGTCCTGACTTTC
CASSPAGSTGANVLTF
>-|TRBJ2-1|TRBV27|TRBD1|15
TGTGCCAGCATCCAGGACAGGAGCTCCTACAATGAGCAGTTCTTC
CASIQDRSSYNEQFF
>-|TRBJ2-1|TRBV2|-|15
TGTGCCAGCAGGCAGGGGTGGGGCTCCTACAATGAGCAGTTCTTC
CASRQGWGSYNEQFF
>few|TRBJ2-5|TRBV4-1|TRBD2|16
TGCGCCAGCAGCCAAGTGTACAGCGGGGGGCAAGAGACCCAGTACTTC
CASSQVYSGGQETQYF
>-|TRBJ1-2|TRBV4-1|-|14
TGCGCCAGCAGCCAAGTTAGGGCAGACTATGGCTACACCTTC
CASSQVRADYGYTF
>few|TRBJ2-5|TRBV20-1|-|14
TGCAGTGCTGCATTGGTGGGGGTCAAAGAGACCCAGTACTTC
CSAALVGVKETQYF
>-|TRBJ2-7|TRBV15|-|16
TGTGCCACCAGCAGAGATTGGAGAGGGGACCCCTACGAGCAGTACTTC
CATSRDWRGDPYEQYF
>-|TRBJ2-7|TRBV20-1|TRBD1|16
TGCAGTGCTAGTGAAGTGTTAGGGACAGGATCCTACGAGCAGTACTTC
CSASEVLGTGSYEQYF
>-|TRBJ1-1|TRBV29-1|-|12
TGCAGCGTTGTTCGGGGTGCTACTGAAGCTTTCTTT
CSVVRGATEAFF
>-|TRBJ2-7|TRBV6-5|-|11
TGTGCCACCACCGACGGGAGAGGGCAGTACTTC
CATTDGRGQYF
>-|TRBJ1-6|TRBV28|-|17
TGTGCCAGCAGTTTAAGTAGGGGGAGCTCCTATAATTCACCCCTCCACTTT
CASSLSRGSSYNSPLHF
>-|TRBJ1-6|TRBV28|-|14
TGTGCCAGCAGTGGCCCCGGGGCTGGTTCACCCCTCCACTTT
CASSGPGAGSPLHF
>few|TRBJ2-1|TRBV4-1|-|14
TGCGCCAGCAGCCAACTATTTAACGGGGGAAGGCAGTTCTTC
CASSQLFNGGRQFF
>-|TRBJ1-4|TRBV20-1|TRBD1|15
TGCAGTGCTAGAGATCCGCGGACAGGGAATGAAAAACTGTTTTTT
CSARDPRTGNEKLFF
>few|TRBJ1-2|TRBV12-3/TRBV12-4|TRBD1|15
TGTGCCAGCAGTACGGACACAGGGGGCCCCTATGGCTACACCTTC
CASSTDTGGPYGYTF
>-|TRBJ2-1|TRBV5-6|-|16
TGTGCCAGCAGATGGGGGTGGGCAGGGAACGTCAATGAGCAGTTCTTC
CASRWGWAGNVNEQFF
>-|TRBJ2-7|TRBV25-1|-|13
TGTGCCAGCACTACGACAGGAGCCTACGAGCAGTACTTC
CASTTTGAYEQYF
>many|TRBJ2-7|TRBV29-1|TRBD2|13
TGCAGCGTGACTAGCGGGGGCTCCTACGAGCAGTACTTC
CSVTSGGSYEQYF
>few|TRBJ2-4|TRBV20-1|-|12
TGCAGTGCTAGGGGACGCCAAAACATTCAGTACTTC
CSARGRQNIQYF
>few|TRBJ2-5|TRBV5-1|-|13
TGCGCCAGCAGAAGGGACCAGGGGACGACCCAGTACTTC
CASRRDQGTTQYF
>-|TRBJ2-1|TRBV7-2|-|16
TGTGCCAGCAGCTTAGTGGGGGGACGGGCTAGGAATGAGCAGTTCTTC
CASSLVGGRARNEQFF
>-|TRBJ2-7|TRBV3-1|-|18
TGTGCCAGCAGCCAAGATCATAGGAGGGGCCCCTACTCCTACGAGCAGTACTTC
CASSQDHRRGPYSYEQYF
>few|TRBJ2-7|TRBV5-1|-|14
TGCGCCAGCAGCTTGAGAGCTTCCCACTACGAGCAGTACTTC
CASSLRASHYEQYF
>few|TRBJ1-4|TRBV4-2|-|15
TGTGCCAGCAGCCAAGCCGGGACCCGGAATGAAAAACTGTTTTTT
CASSQAGTRNEKLFF
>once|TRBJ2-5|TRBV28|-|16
TGTGCCAGCGGGGATGACCACTTGGGGCCCCAAGAGACCCAGTACTTC
CASGDDHLGPQETQYF
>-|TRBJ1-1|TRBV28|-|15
TGTGCCAGCAGTTTAATCCCGCCGGTGAACACTGAAGCTTTCTTT
CASSLIPPVNTEAFF
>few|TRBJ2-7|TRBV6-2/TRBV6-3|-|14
TGTGCCAGTAATGGGCCAACAGCGGACTACGAGCAGTACTTC
CASNGPTADYEQYF
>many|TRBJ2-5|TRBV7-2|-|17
TGTGCCAGCAGCCCACGGGGTGGCCCAGGGGTCCAAGAGACCCAGTACTTC
CASSPRGGPGVQETQYF
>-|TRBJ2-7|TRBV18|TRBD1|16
TGTGCCAGCTCACCCCGGGACAGCCCGAGCACCTACGAGCAGTACTTC
CASSPRDSPSTYEQYF
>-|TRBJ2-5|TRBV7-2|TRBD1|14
TGTGCCAGCAGCTTCGACAGGGCGGCAGAGACCCAGTACTTC
CASSFDRAAETQYF
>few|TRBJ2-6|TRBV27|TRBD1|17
TGTGCCAGCAGTTTTAGGACAGGGGACTCTGGGGCCAACGTCCTGACTTTC
CASSFRTGDSGANVLTF
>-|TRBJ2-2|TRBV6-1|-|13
TGTGCCAGCAGCGTGAAGGAAACCGGGGAGCTGTTTTTT
CASSVKETGELFF
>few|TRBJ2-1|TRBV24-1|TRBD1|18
TGTGCCACCAGTGATTTACCCTCGACAGGGGGGATTTCGAATGAGCAGTTCTTC
CATSDLPSTGGISNEQFF
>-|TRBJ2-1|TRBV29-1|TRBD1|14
TGCAGCGTTAAAAGGACAGGGTACCAAGAGACTCAGTTCTTC
CSVKRTGYQETQFF
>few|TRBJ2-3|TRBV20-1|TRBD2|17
TGCAGTGGCCGGACAGCGGGGGGCACTACTAGCACAGATACGCAGTATTTT
CSGRTAGGTTSTDTQYF
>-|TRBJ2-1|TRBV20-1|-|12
TGCAGTGCCCCCGTCGGACGCAATGAGCAGTTCTTC
CSAPVGRNEQFF
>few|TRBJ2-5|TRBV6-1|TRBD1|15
TGTGCCAGCAGAGACGCTACAGGGGGCGTAGAGACCCAGTACTTC
CASRDATGGVETQYF
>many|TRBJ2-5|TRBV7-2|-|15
TGTGCCAGCAGCTTAGAAGGGTCTGCCAAAGAGACCCAGTACTTC
CASSLEGSAKETQYF